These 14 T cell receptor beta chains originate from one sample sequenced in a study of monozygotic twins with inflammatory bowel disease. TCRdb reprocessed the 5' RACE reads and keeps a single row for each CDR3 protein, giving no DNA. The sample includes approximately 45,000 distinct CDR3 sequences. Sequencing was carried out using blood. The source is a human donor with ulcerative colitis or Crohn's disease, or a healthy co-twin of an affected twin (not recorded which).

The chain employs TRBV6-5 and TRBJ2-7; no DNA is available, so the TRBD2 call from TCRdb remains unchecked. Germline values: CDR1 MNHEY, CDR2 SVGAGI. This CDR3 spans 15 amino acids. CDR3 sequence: CASSYGPITYYEQYF.

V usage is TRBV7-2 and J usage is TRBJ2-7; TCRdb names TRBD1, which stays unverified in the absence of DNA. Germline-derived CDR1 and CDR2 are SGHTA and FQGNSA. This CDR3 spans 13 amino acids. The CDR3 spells CASSPPIVAEQYF.

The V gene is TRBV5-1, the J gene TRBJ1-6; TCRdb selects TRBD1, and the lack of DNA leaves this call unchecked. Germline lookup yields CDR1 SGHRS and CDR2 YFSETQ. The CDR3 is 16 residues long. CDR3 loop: CASSVDRAMVNSPLHF.

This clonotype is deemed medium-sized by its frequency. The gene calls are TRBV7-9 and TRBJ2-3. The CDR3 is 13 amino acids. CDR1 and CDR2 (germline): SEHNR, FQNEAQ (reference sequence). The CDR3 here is CASSFQWEDTQYF.

CDR3 sequence reads: CASSPYWGPPGNTIYF. This chain uses TRBV4-2 with TRBJ1-3; TCRdb names TRBD1, which stays unverified in the absence of DNA. The germline V gene encodes CDR1 LGHNA and CDR2 YNFKEQ. This CDR3 has 16 residues.

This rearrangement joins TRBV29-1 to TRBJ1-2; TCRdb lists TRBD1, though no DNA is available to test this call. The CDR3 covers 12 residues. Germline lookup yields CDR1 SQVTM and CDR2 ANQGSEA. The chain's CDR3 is CSGGVGGNGYTF.

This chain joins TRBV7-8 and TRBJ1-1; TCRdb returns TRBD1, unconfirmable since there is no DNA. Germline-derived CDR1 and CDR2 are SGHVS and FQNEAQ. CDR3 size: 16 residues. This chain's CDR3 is CASSLRQGGMNTEAFF. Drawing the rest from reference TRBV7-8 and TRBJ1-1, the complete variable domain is GAGVSQSPRYKVAKRGQDVALRCDPISGHVSLFWYQQALGQGPEFLTYFQNEAQLDKSGLPSDRFFAERPEGSVSTLKIQRTQQEDSAVYLCASSLRQGGMNTEAFFGQGTRLTVV.

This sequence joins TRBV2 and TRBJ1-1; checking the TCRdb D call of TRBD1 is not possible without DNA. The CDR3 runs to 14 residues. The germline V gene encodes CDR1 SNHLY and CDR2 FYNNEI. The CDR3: CASSLQGAGTEAFF.

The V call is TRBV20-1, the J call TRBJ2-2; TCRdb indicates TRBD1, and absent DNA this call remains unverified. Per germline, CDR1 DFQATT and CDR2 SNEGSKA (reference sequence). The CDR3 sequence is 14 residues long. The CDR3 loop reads CSAEQDWGTGELFF.

The CDR3 loop reads CASSSWTRRVYEQYF. The V and J genes are TRBV12-3 or TRBV12-4 and TRBJ2-7; the D call from TCRdb, TRBD2, cannot be confirmed without DNA. This CDR3 comprises 15 residues.

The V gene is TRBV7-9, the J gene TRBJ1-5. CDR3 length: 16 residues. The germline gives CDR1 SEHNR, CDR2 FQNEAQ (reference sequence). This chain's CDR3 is CASSLNTLGNNQPQHF. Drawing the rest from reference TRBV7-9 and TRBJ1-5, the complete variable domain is DTGVSQNPRHKITKRGQNVTFRCDPISEHNRLYWYRQTLGQGPEFLTYFQNEAQLEKSRLLSDRFSAERPKGSFSTLEIQRTEQGDSAMYLCASSLNTLGNNQPQHFGDGTRLSIL.

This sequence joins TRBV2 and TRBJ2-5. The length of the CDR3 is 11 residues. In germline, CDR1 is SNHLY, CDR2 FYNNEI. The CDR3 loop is CASSVRATQYF. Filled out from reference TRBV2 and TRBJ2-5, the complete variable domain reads EPEVTQTPSHQVTQMGQEVILRCVPISNHLYFYWYRQILGQKVEFLVSFYNNEISEKSEIFDDQFSVERPDGSNFTLKIRSTKLEDSAMYFCASSVRATQYFGPGTRLLVL.

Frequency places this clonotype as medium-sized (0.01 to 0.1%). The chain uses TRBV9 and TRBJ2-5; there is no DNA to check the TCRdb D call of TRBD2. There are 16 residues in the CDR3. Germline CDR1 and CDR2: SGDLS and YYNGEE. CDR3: CASSVGLAGVLETQYF.

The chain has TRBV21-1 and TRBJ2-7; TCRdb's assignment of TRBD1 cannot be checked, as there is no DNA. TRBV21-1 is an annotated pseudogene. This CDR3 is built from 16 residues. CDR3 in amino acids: CASSKDLLGPSYEQYF.